This entry lists 15 T cell receptor beta chains sequenced from one sample in a study of response to subunit inactivated influenza vaccine (dated by TCRdb to about 2018). The library was prepared using RT-PCR. The reads were generated on an Illumina HiSeq 2500. TCRdb reran the public reads through fastp at Q25 and MiXCR, keeping productive beta chains. All rows with the same CDR3 protein become a single entry with the most common DNA and genes. This sample lists under 750,000 distinct CDR3 sequences; approximately 12% were detected once. The ten most abundant clones make up about 10% of the sample. The material was PBMCs from blood, obtained on the day of vaccination. The source is a man between 45 and 60 years old who received an inactivated influenza vaccine. Donor details come from another sample of the same person, matched by shared clones.

The chain recombines TRBV7-2 with TRBJ2-7, with no clear D. This CDR3 contains 13 residues. Trimming removed 5 bases from V and 3 bases from J, with 11 bases in between. Germline V gives CDR1 SGHTA, CDR2 FQGNSA. CDR3 sequence: CASSHPTDYEQYF. Written as DNA, the CDR3 is TGTGCCAGCAGCCATCCCACCGACTACGAGCAGTACTTC.

This clonotype occurred a few times. The chain carries TRBV28 and TRBJ2-5; 13 nucleotides align to TRBD2. V shed 4 bases and J 3 bases; nucleotides not matched to a gene: 17. Germline CDR1 reads MDHEN; CDR2 reads SYDVKM. CDR3 length: 20 amino acids. For the CDR3, the DNA is TGTGCCAGCAGTTCAGTAACTAGCGGGGGGGCCGCGATGTTTGAAGAGACCCAGTACTTC. Translating it yields CASSSVTSGGAAMFEETQYF.

This clonotype was detected a few times. The chain combines TRBV7-2 with TRBJ2-1, with a possible D match to TRBD2 (6 bases). Trimming took 0 bases from V and 8 from J, leaving 14 bases between them. The CDR3 contains 15 residues. CDR1 is SGHTA, CDR2 FQGNSA, per germline. The CDR3 loop reads CASSLAGGFKHEQFF. The CDR3 coding sequence is TGTGCCAGCAGCTTAGCCGGGGGATTTAAGCATGAGCAGTTCTTC.

This clonotype was detected only a few times. The chain carries TRBV18 and TRBJ2-7, with 10 bases that match TRBD1. Germline V lookup: CDR1 KGHSH, CDR2 LQKENI. The CDR3 covers 16 residues. J lost 0 bases, V lost 4 bases, and 6 bases had no gene match. In DNA, the CDR3 is TGTGCCAGCTCACTACCGGGACAGGGGCCCTCCTACGAGCAGTACTTC. This encodes CASSLPGQGPSYEQYF.

This clonotype came up a few times. The rearrangement links TRBV6-6 to TRBJ2-5; TRBD2 is a possible D gene (5 bases). Between the trimmed V and J ends, which lost 7 bases and 1 base, there was a span of 10 bases. There are 13 residues in the CDR3. CDR1 and CDR2 (germline): MNHNY, SVGAGI (reference sequence). The CDR3 loop reads CASNRTPQETQYF. For the CDR3, the DNA is TGTGCCAGCAATAGGACTCCCCAAGAGACCCAGTACTTC.

This clonotype was detected a few times. The chain employs TRBV27 and TRBJ2-7; 8 bases line up with TRBD1. Germline values: CDR1 MNHEY, CDR2 SMNVEV (reference sequence). The ends lost 6 bases at V and 0 bases at J; junction bases unmatched: 4. The CDR3 runs to 14 residues. DNA of the CDR3: TGTGCCAGCAGATTCCAGGGGGCCTCCTACGAGCAGTACTTC. Amino acids: CASRFQGASYEQYF.

The V call is TRBV3-1, the J call TRBJ2-5; D is unresolved. Germline lookup yields CDR1 LGHDT and CDR2 YNNKEL (reference sequence). The CDR3 totals 15 residues. V lost 1 base, J lost 4 bases, and 13 bases lay in between. DNA for the CDR3: TGTGCCAGCAGCCAAGCGGTGCTCCCTCCAGAGACCCAGTACTTC. It specifies CASSQAVLPPETQYF.

The CDR3 sequence is CATSSRGAGNQPQHF. The CDR3 bases are TGTGCCACCAGCAGTCGGGGGGCCGGCAATCAGCCCCAGCATTTT. The chain is built from TRBV15 and TRBJ1-5; a possible D gene is TRBD1 (6 bases). The CDR3 extends over 15 amino acids. V was pared by 3 bases and J by 2 bases, with 11 bases between. Per the germline V gene, CDR1 is LNHNV and CDR2 is YYDKDF (reference sequence).

The V gene is TRBV6-1, the J gene TRBJ2-5, with D perhaps TRBD2 (5 bases). Germline assignment: CDR1 MNHNS and CDR2 SASEGT. Trimming removed 8 bases at V and 7 bases at J, with 20 bases between. The CDR3 length is 14 residues. CDR3 sequence reads: CASHRGYEEATQYF. Here the CDR3 DNA reads TGTGCCAGCCATCGGGGTTACGAGGAGGCGACCCAGTACTTC.

This clonotype came up many times. The chain couples TRBV20-1 to TRBJ2-2; 11 bases map to TRBD2. The germline V gene encodes CDR1 DFQATT and CDR2 SNEGSKA (reference sequence). V trimming: 6 bases; J trimming: 0 bases; junction bases outside the gene matches: 12. This CDR3 spans 18 amino acids. In DNA form, the CDR3 reads TGCAGTGCGGCCTCGGGACTAGCGGAGTTCGCGAACACCGGGGAGCTGTTTTTT. Translated: CSAASGLAEFANTGELFF.

This clonotype was counted between two and nine times. The V and J genes are TRBV7-9 and TRBJ2-7; 9 bases agree with TRBD1. CDR1 SEHNR and CDR2 FQNEAQ come from the germline V gene (reference sequence). Trimming cost V 5 bases and J 6 bases; bases outside gene matches: 8. The CDR3 is 14 amino acids. CDR3 in amino acids: CASSPPGQGSEQYF. The CDR3 nucleotides read TGTGCCAGCAGCCCACCGGGACAGGGTTCCGAGCAGTACTTC. Supplemented by reference TRBV7-9 and TRBJ2-7, the full variable domain reads DTGVSQNPRHKITKRGQNVTFRCDPISEHNRLYWYRQTLGQGPEFLTYFQNEAQLEKSRLLSDRFSAERPKGSFSTLEIQRTEQGDSAMYLCASSPPGQGSEQYFGPGTRLTVT.

The V call is TRBV6-2 or TRBV6-3, the J call TRBJ2-4; D is perhaps TRBD2 (5 bases). CDR3 length: 16 residues. Trimming removed 2 bases at V and 0 bases at J, with 11 bases between. The germline V gene has CDR1 MNHEY and CDR2 SVGEGT. CDR3 residues: CASSYGRELAKNIQYF. The CDR3 DNA reads TGTGCCAGCAGTTACGGTCGGGAATTAGCCAAAAACATTCAGTACTTC.

About this clonotype itself: This sequence may be a read error, since a much larger clone differs from it by one base. The gene calls are TRBV5-1 and TRBJ2-2; no firm D call. This CDR3 is 14 amino acids long. CDR1 SGHRS and CDR2 YFSETQ come from the germline V gene. DNA for the CDR3: TGCGGCAGCAGCTTAAACGTGGGCACCGGGGAGCTGTTTTTT. Protein: CGSSLNVGTGELFF.

The sample holds a few counts of this clonotype. The chain couples TRBV6-2 or TRBV6-3 to TRBJ2-2; 7 nucleotides line up with TRBD2. V gave up 7 bases and J gave up 5 bases; unmatched junction bases: 13. This CDR3 is 16 amino acids long. Germline CDR1 is MNHEY and CDR2 is SVGEGT. The CDR3 loop is CASIRGVGGPTGELFF. The DNA of the CDR3 is TGTGCCAGCATCCGAGGAGTGGGAGGGCCGACCGGGGAGCTGTTTTTT.

The rearrangement links TRBV5-1 to TRBJ2-2, with D tentatively TRBD2 (6 bases). The CDR3 loop spans 17 amino acids. Between the trimmed V and J ends, which lost 4 bases and 1 base, there was a span of 17 bases. Germline CDR1 and CDR2: SGHRS and YFSETQ. The CDR3: CASSPPLWGVNTGELFF. Here the CDR3 DNA reads TGCGCCAGCAGCCCCCCCCTGTGGGGGGTGAACACCGGGGAGCTGTTTTTT.